This T cell receptor beta chain was obtained from a study of OX40 agonist ivuxolimab in advanced cancers. Regarding the study in general: Ivuxolimab, which targeted the costimulatory receptor OX40 (CD134), was an agonistic, fully human IgG2 monoclonal antibody. Intravenous ivuxolimab was administered to patients every 2 weeks at six dose levels: 0.01, 0.1, 0.3, 1.5, 3 and 10 mg/kg. Of the roughly 50 dose-escalation patients, hepatocellular carcinoma was present in around 20, melanoma in around 15, renal cell carcinoma in 9 and head and neck cancer in 9. In the dose-escalation cohort, 75% to 90% of patients were male, and the mean age was roughly 60 years with a range of roughly 23 to 79. Patients were allowed to have had prior anti-PD-1, anti-PD-L1 or anti-CTLA-4 therapy, and more than 35% of the dose-escalation patients had been treated with checkpoint inhibitors. Three dose-escalation patients achieved partial responses, one with hepatocellular carcinoma and two with cutaneous melanoma. Peripheral TCRbeta sequencing was intended to test whether TCR sequence diversity was altered and clonal T-cell expansion was caused by ivuxolimab. The paper describes the monotherapy dose-escalation part (N = 52 patients) of the phase I trial of ivuxolimab.

V and J lose 2 bases and 1 base, and a span of 7 bases separates them. Taken from the germline V gene (reference sequence), the CDR1 and CDR2 loops are SEHNR and FQNEAQ. Measured from the cysteine to the phenylalanine, the CDR3 is 14 residues long. Here the CDR3 DNA is all that survives: 42 bases in frame from base 1. This clone was detected only once. This clone's antigen is unknown. Per-nucleotide qualities are absent, and no much larger clonotype sits a single base away. Patients with autoimmune disease history or receiving systemic immunosuppression were excluded from the trial. Peripheral blood for TCR sequencing was collected from all dose cohorts at baseline, on cycle 4 day 1, and on cycle 7 day 1. Samples came from an open-label, multicenter, first-in-human phase I dose-escalation trial of ivuxolimab. Adults with locally advanced or metastatic head and neck squamous cell, hepatocellular, melanoma or renal cell carcinoma were enrolled in the trial. Before TCR sequencing, CD4+ T cells and CD8+ T cells were sorted from peripheral blood as separate populations.

Summary of the overall study and its limitations: Low levels of normalized T-cell clonal expansion were also shown by some nonresponding patients. At doses of 0.1 to 3.0 mg/kg, clonal expansion of both CD4+ and CD8+ blood T cells was observed from baseline to week 6. After ivuxolimab, expanded clones were on average more numerous among CD8+ T cells than among CD4+ T cells. The antigen specificity of the clonally expanded peripheral T cells was not determined. Partial responders in the 0.1-3.0 mg/kg groups had among the lowest normalized peripheral clonal expansion, especially among CD8+ T cells.

For sequencing of the TCRbeta CDR3 region, genomic DNA was extracted from the sorted cells. The immunoSEQ Assay was used for sequencing of TCRbeta CDR3 regions. TCRdb provides this immuneACCESS table in a form limited to in-frame rearrangements. Some clones are lacking; in checked studies, under half of them reflect an unresolved V gene, and why the rest are absent is not known. The sample has 75,000 to 95,000 clones on record, around 87% of them singletons. Of the sample, roughly 4% falls within the top ten clones. The source of this sequence is an adult with an advanced solid tumor such as melanoma, head and neck, liver or kidney cancer. The chain uses TRBV7-9 and TRBJ2-3; the D gene is not confidently resolved. The sequenced sample was CD4+ or CD8+ T cells sorted from blood, obtained in a trial of the OX40 agonist ivuxolimab. The DNA sequence is given as TGTGCCAGCAGCTTACAGGCGGGCACAGATACGCAGTATTTT. The resulting protein is CASSLQAGTDTQYF.